The 13 T cell receptor beta chains presented below share a single source sample, sequenced in a study of blood T cell repertoires in COVID-19. Repertoires were generated with immunoSEQ multiplex PCR, while TCRdb's copy carries only in-frame clones and drops some. In the table there are about 180,000 clones, roughly 84% of which are singletons. Sequenced material: peripheral blood. The receptor source for this set is a person aged 65 to 79 with COVID-19, enrolled during active disease.

The rearrangement uses TRBV9 and TRBJ2-3; D may be TRBD2 (6 bases). V dropped 2 bases and J dropped 2 bases, with 15 bases sitting between them. The CDR3 sequence is 16 residues long. Germline lookup yields CDR1 SGDLS and CDR2 YYNGEE. The CDR3 loop reads CASSVAGSLITDTQYF. CDR3 bases: TGTGCCAGCAGCGTCGCGGGGAGCCTGATCACAGATACGCAGTATTTT.

This chain joins TRBV4-3 and TRBJ1-6; D is uncertain. CDR1 is LGHNA and CDR2 is YSLEER in the germline V gene. This CDR3 is built from 16 residues. V was cut by 0 bases and J by 7 bases, with 13 bases left in between. The CDR3 loop reads CASSQDGRGSNSPLHF. The CDR3, as DNA: TGCGCCAGCAGCCAAGATGGACGAGGGTCCAATTCACCCCTCCACTTT.

CDR3 nucleotide sequence: TGTGCCAGCAGTGAAACGGGGAATTATAATTCACCCCTCCACTTT. It translates to CASSETGNYNSPLHF. The chain combines TRBV2 with TRBJ1-6; D call uncertain. Trimming shortened V by 2 bases and J by 4 bases, and 9 bases separated the two germline ends. The CDR3 totals 15 residues. The germline CDR1 and CDR2 sequences are SNHLY and FYNNEI.

The chain carries TRBV5-4 and TRBJ2-2; D perhaps matches TRBD1 (6 bases). The CDR3 spans 14 residues. Trimming removed 4 bases at V and 4 bases at J, with 11 bases between. Germline CDR1 is SGHNT and CDR2 is YYREEE (reference sequence). CDR3 nucleotide sequence: TGTGCCAGCAGCACCGGGACAAGCACCGGGGAGCTGTTTTTT. Translating gives CASSTGTSTGELFF.

In DNA, the CDR3 is TGTGCCAGCAGCCAAGCCCCACTAGCGGGGGCTGGGGGTGAGACCCAGTACTTC. It is translated as CASSQAPLAGAGGETQYF. J is TRBJ2-5 and V is TRBV4-2; 11 nucleotides match TRBD2. Germline CDR1 reads LGHNA; CDR2 reads YNFKEQ. Trimming removed 1 base from V and 5 bases from J; junction bases left unmatched: 12. The CDR3 spans 18 residues.

In this sample, this clone turned up a few times. The rearrangement joins TRBV2 to TRBJ2-2; the D gene is possibly TRBD1 (6 bases). The CDR3 consists of 15 residues. Trimming shortened V by 2 bases and J by 8 bases, and 15 bases separated the two germline ends. Germline CDR1 is SNHLY and CDR2 is FYNNEI. In DNA, the CDR3 is TGTGCCAGCAGTGAATCTTGGACAGCCCAGGGGGAGCTGTTTTTT. This codes for CASSESWTAQGELFF. Looking up the rest from reference TRBV2 and TRBJ2-2 gives the full variable domain: EPEVTQTPSHQVTQMGQEVILRCVPISNHLYFYWYRQILGQKVEFLVSFYNNEISEKSEIFDDQFSVERPDGSNFTLKIRSTKLEDSAMYFCASSESWTAQGELFFGEGSRLTVL.

The J gene is TRBJ1-5, the V gene TRBV6-2 or TRBV6-3; no clear D. The germline V gene encodes CDR1 MNHEY and CDR2 SVGEGT. Trimming removed 0 bases at V and 6 bases at J, with 18 bases between. The CDR3 is 17 amino acids. CDR3 sequence: CASSYSILDREGQPQHF. For the CDR3, the DNA is TGTGCCAGCAGTTACTCAATCCTTGACCGGGAGGGTCAGCCCCAGCATTTT.

This clone showed up just once. The chain uses TRBV19 and TRBJ1-3, with D perhaps matching TRBD1 (5 bases). The CDR3 totals 16 residues. CDR1 and CDR2 (germline): LNHDA, SQIVND (reference sequence). Trimming removed 3 bases from V and 0 bases from J, with 12 bases in between. The CDR3: CASSIGGISSGNTIYF. CDR3 DNA sequence: TGTGCCAGTAGTATCGGGGGAATCAGCTCTGGAAACACCATATATTTT.

The rearrangement links TRBV29-1 to TRBJ1-1; a possible D gene is TRBD1 (5 bases). CDR3 length: 12 amino acids. Germline V CDR1 and CDR2: SQVTM, ANQGSEA. Trimming took 4 bases from V and 5 from J, leaving 11 bases between them. In nucleotides, the CDR3 is TGCAGCGTTGGGCAGGGTGGTACTGAAGCTTTCTTT. Translated: CSVGQGGTEAFF.

In its sample, this clone was seen a few times. V usage is TRBV18 and J usage is TRBJ2-2, with D possibly TRBD1 on 6 matching bases. V gave up 5 bases and J gave up 4 bases, with 14 bases separating them. The CDR3 runs 15 residues. From germline, CDR1 is KGHSH and CDR2 LQKENI. CDR3 amino acids: CASSADRFRTGELFF. The CDR3 DNA reads as TGTGCCAGCTCAGCGGACAGATTTCGCACCGGGGAGCTGTTTTTT.

The CDR3 nucleotides are TGTGCCAGCAGTCCGACACGGGACTGGAACACCGGGGAGCTGTTTTTT. Protein sequence: CASSPTRDWNTGELFF. The chain couples TRBV28 to TRBJ2-2; possibly TRBD2 for D (6 bases). Trimming took 5 bases from V and 1 from J, leaving 14 bases between them. The CDR3 has 16 amino acids. Germline CDR1 reads MDHEN; CDR2 reads SYDVKM.

This clone was seen just once. The chain uses TRBV7-6 and TRBJ2-2; no firm D call. Trimming shortened V by 7 bases and J by 7 bases, and 13 bases separated the two germline ends. The CDR3 spans 13 residues. CDR1 is SGHVS and CDR2 is FNYEAQ in the germline V gene. The CDR3 protein is CASTKGDFGELFF. The CDR3 nucleotides read TGTGCCAGCACCAAAGGCGACTTCGGGGAGCTGTTTTTT.

The V and J genes are TRBV11-2 and TRBJ2-1, with D unresolved. The V and J ends lost 4 bases and 6 bases respectively, with 7 bases between them. The CDR3 is 12 amino acids. The germline gives CDR1 SGHAT, CDR2 FQNNGV. In DNA form, the CDR3 reads TGTGCCAGCAGCTCAAATTCCAATGAGCAGTTCTTC. Its translation is CASSSNSNEQFF. The complete variable domain, with remaining parts taken from reference TRBV11-2 and TRBJ2-1, reads EAGVAQSPRYKIIEKRQSVAFWCNPISGHATLYWYQQILGQGPKLLIQFQNNGVVDDSQLPKDRFSAERLKGVDSTLKIQPAKLEDSAVYLCASSSNSNEQFFGPGTRLTVL.